Below, 7 T cell receptor beta chains from the same sample are listed, as sequenced in a study of brain metastases from non-small cell lung cancer. The assay was immunoSEQ multiplex PCR, and TCRdb's table has in-frame clones only and misses some. This sample carries more than 700 clones, approximately 87% of them seen once, and the ten largest clones take roughly 6.9%. Sequenced: tumor-adjacent normal tissue. The receptors here all came from a donor at least 40 years old with non-small cell lung cancer.

The chain joins TRBV7-2 to TRBJ2-1; the D is unclear. V was pared by 0 bases and J by 9 bases, with 9 bases between. Germline CDR1 SGHTA, CDR2 FQGNSA. The CDR3 is 13 amino acids. The CDR3 region has the DNA TGTGCCAGCAGCTTAGCGCAAGGAATTGAGCAGTTCTTC. It is translated as CASSLAQGIEQFF.

This sequence joins TRBV12-3 or TRBV12-4 and TRBJ1-5, with D maybe TRBD1 (5 bases). Trimming stripped 5 bases from V and 10 bases from J, with 15 bases between. This CDR3 spans 13 amino acids. In nucleotides, the CDR3 is TGTGCCAGCAGTCAAAGGGGAATCAGCCCCCAGCATTTT. This encodes CASSQRGISPQHF.

To note about this clone: At one boundary the junction diverges from the germline segment, which might be a read error. Other DNA sequences of this sample code for an identical CDR3. This rearrangement joins TRBV19 to TRBJ1-4, with D possibly being TRBD1 (5 bases). The CDR3 is made up of 15 amino acids. CDR1 is LNHDA and CDR2 is SQIVND in the germline V gene (reference sequence). CDR3 DNA: TGTGCTAGTAGTGACGGGACGGCAACTAATGAAAAACTGTTTTTT. This gives the protein CASSDGTATNEKLFF.

The chain links TRBV24-1 to TRBJ1-1; D is ambiguous. Trimming took off 9 bases at V and 1 base at J, with 11 bases between the two ends. The CDR3 is made up of 13 amino acids. Per germline, CDR1 KGHDR and CDR2 SFDVKD. The CDR3 coding sequence is TGTGCCACCGAGGGAAGGCGGAACACTGAAGCTTTCTTT. This translates into CATEGRRNTEAFF.

V is TRBV30 and J is TRBJ2-1, with a possible D match to TRBD1 (5 bases). V was shortened by 1 base and J by 3 bases, with 7 bases between the two germline ends. Germline lookup yields CDR1 GTSNPN and CDR2 SVGIG (reference sequence). CDR3 length: 13 amino acids. The CDR3 sequence is CAWSAQGYNEQFF. CDR3 sequence (DNA): TGTGCCTGGAGTGCTCAGGGCTACAATGAGCAGTTCTTC.

The V and J genes are TRBV24-1 and TRBJ1-6; D remains ambiguous. Trimming shortened V by 3 bases and J by 7 bases, and 9 bases separated the two germline ends. CDR3 length: 14 residues. Germline V gene data show CDR1 as KGHDR and CDR2 as SFDVKD. CDR3 amino acids: CATSDGPGNSPLHF. Here the CDR3 DNA reads TGTGCCACCAGTGATGGGCCAGGCAATTCACCCCTCCACTTT.

The J gene is TRBJ2-7, the V gene TRBV5-6; D unresolved. Germline V gene sequence: CDR1 SGHDT, CDR2 YYEEEE. Trimming pared 2 bases from V and 6 bases from J, leaving 9 bases between. The CDR3 length is 12 residues. In DNA, the CDR3 is TGTGCCAGCAGCTTTGGCGCCGGCGAGCAGTACTTC. Translated: CASSFGAGEQYF. Looking up the rest from reference TRBV5-6 and TRBJ2-7 gives the full variable domain: DAGVTQSPTHLIKTRGQQVTLRCSPKSGHDTVSWYQQALGQGPQFIFQYYEEEERQRGNFPDRFSGHQFPNYSSELNVNALLLGDSALYLCASSFGAGEQYFGPGTRLTVT.